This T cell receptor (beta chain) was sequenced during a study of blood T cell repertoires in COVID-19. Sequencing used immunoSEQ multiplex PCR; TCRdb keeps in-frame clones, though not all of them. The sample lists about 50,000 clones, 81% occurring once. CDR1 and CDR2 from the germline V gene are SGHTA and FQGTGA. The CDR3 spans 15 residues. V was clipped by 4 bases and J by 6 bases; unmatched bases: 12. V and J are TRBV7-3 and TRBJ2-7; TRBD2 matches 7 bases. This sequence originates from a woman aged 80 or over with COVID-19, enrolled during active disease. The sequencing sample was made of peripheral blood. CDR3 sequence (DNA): TGTGCCAGCAGCTACGGGGGGACCTCGGCTCGCGAGCAGTACTTC. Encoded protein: CASSYGGTSAREQYF. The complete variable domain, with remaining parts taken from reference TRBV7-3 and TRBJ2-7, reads GAGVSQTPSNKVTEKGKYVELRCDPISGHTALYWYRQSLGQGPEFLIYFQGTGAADDSGLPNDRFFAVRPEGSVSTLKIQRTERGDSAVYLCASSYGGTSAREQYFGPGTRLTVT.